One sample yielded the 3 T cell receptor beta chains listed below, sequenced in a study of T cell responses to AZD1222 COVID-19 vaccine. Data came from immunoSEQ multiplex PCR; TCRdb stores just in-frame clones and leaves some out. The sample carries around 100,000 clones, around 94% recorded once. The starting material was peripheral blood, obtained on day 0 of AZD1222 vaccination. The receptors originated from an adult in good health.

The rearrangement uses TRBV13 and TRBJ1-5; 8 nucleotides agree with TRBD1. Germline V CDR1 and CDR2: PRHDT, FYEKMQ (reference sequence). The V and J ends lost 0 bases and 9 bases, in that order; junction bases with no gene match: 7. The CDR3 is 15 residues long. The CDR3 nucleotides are TGTGCCAGCAGCTTAGGCGGGACAGGAAATTCGCCCCAGCATTTT. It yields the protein CASSLGGTGNSPQHF.

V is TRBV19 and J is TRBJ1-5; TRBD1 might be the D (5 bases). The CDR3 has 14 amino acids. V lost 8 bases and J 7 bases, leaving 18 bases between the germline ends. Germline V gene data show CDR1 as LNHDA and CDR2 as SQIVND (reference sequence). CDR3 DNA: TGTGCCAGTCGGGCGGCAGGGCAAGGACAGCCCCAGCATTTT. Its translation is CASRAAGQGQPQHF.

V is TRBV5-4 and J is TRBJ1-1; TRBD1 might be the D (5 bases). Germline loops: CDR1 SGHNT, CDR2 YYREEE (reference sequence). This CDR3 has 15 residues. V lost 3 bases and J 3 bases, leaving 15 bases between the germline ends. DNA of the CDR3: TGTGCCAGCAGCTGGCCGGGCAGGGAGGACACTGAAGCTTTCTTT. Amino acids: CASSWPGREDTEAFF.